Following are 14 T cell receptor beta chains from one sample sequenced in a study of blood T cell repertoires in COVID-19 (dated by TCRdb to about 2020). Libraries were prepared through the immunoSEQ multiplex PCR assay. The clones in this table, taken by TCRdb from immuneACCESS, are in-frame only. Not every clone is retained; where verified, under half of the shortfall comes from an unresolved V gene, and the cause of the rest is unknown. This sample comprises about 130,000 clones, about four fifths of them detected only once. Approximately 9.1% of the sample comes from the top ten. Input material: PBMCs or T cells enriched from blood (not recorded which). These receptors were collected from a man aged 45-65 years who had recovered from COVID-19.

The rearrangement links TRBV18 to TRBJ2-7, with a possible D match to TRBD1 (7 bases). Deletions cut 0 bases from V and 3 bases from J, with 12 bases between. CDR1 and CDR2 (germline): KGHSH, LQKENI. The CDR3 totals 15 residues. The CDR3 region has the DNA TGTGCCAGCTCACCACCCCAGGGGGGATTCTACGAGCAGTACTTC. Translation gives CASSPPQGGFYEQYF.

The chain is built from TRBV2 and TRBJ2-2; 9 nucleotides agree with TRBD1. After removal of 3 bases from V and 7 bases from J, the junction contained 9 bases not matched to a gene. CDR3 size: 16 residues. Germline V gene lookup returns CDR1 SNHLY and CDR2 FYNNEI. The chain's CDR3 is CASSEMTGGLVGELFF. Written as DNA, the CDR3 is TGTGCCAGCAGTGAGATGACAGGGGGTTTGGTCGGGGAGCTGTTTTTT.

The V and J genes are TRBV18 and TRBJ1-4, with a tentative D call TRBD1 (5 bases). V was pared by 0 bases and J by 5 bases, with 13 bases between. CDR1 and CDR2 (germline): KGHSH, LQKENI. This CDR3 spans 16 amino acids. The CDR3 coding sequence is TGTGCCAGCTCACCACCGTCTCAGGGAGGGAATGAAAAACTGTTTTTT. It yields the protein CASSPPSQGGNEKLFF. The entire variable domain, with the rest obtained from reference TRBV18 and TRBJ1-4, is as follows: NAGVMQNPRHLVRRRGQEARLRCSPMKGHSHVYWYRQLPEEGLKFMVYLQKENIIDESGMPKERFSAEFPKEGPSILRIQQVVRGDSAAYFCASSPPSQGGNEKLFFGSGTQLSVL.

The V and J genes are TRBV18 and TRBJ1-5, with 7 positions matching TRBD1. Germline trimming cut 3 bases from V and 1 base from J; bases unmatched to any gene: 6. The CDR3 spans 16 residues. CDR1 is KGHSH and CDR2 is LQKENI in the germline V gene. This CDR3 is CASSPGTVPSNQPQHF. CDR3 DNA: TGTGCCAGCTCACCGGGGACAGTACCGAGCAATCAGCCCCAGCATTTT.

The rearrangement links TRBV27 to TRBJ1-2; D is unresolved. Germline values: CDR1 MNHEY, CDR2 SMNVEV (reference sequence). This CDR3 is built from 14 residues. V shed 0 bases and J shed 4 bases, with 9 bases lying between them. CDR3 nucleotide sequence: TGTGCCAGCAGTTTATCGTACGGGTTCTATGGCTACACCTTC. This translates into CASSLSYGFYGYTF.

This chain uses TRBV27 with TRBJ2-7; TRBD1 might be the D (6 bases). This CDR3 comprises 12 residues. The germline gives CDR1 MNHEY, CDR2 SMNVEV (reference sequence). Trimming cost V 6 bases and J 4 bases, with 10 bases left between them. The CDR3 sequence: CASRTQGYEQYF. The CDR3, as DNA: TGTGCCAGCAGGACACAGGGATACGAGCAGTACTTC.

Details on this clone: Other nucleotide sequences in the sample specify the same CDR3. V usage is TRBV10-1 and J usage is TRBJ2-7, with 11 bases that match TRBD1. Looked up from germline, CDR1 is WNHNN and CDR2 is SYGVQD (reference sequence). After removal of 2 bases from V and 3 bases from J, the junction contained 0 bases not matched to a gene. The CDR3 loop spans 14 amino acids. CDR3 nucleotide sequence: TGCGCCAGCAGTGAGGGGACAGGGGGCTACGAGCAGTACTTC. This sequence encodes CASSEGTGGYEQYF.

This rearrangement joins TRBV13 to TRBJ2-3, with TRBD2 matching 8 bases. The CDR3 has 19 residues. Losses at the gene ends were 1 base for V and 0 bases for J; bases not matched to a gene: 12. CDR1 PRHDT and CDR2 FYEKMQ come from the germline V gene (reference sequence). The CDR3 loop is CASSLALAASQTSTDTQYF. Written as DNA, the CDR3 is TGTGCCAGCAGCTTAGCACTAGCGGCGAGCCAGACTAGCACAGATACGCAGTATTTT.

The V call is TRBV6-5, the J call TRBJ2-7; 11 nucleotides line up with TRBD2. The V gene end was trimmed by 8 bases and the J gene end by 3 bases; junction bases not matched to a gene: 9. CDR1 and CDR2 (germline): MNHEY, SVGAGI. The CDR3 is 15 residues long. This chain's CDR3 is CASSTGTSGNYEQYF. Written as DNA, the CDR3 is TGTGCCAGCTCTACCGGGACTAGCGGAAACTACGAGCAGTACTTC.

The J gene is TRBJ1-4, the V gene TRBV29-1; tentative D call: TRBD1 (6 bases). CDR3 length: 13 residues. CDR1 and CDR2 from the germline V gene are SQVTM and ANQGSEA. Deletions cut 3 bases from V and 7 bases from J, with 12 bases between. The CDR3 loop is CSVEEQGLEKLFF. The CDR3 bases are TGCAGCGTTGAGGAACAGGGTCTTGAAAAACTGTTTTTT.

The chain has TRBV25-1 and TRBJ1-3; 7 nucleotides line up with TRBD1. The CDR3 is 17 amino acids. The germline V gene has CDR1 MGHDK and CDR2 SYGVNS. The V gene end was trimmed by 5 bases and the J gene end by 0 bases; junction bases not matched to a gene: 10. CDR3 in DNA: TGTGCCAGCAGTCCCAGGGGGACAGTAGGCTCTGGAAACACCATATATTTT. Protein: CASSPRGTVGSGNTIYF.

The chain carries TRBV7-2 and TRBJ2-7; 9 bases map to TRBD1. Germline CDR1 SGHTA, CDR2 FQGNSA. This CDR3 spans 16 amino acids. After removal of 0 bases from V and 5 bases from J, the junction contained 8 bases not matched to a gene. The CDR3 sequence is CASSLAPGTGRNEQYF. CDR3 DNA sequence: TGTGCCAGCAGCTTAGCCCCTGGGACAGGGAGGAACGAGCAGTACTTC.

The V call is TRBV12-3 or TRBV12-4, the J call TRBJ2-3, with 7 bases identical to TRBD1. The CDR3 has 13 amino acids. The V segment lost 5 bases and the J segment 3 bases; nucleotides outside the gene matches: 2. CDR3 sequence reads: CASSKGQTDTQYF. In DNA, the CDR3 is TGTGCCAGCAGTAAGGGACAGACAGATACGCAGTATTTT.

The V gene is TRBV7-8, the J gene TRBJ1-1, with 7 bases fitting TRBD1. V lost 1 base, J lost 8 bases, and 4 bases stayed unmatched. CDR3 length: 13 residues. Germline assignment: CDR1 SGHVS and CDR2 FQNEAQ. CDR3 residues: CASSLVGDREAFF. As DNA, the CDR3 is TGTGCCAGCAGCTTAGTCGGGGACAGAGAAGCTTTCTTT.